This TCR beta chain appears in the sequencing data of a study of blood T cell repertoires in COVID-19. Study-level background: Material from acute and convalescent COVID-19 was sourced from the United States, Italy and Spain.

The CDR3 totals 14 residues. The V segment lost 2 bases and the J segment 6 bases; nucleotides outside the gene matches: 2. Per germline, CDR1 SGHRS and CDR2 YFSETQ. In the authors' workflow: Estimated nucleated cell counts came from reference gene primer amplification. Sequenced by immunoSEQ multiplex PCR; TCRdb stores in-frame clones only, minus some. That table is the source of V, J and clone size, and D and trimming were worked out from the DNA. The sample lists about 150,000 clones, 75% to 90% occurring once. Sequencing used peripheral blood. The chain uses TRBV5-1 and TRBJ2-3; 11 bases are shared with TRBD2. The receptor's source is an elderly man with acute or convalescent COVID-19. The CDR3 is CASSFTSGSDTQYF. The DNA for the CDR3 is TGCGCCAGCAGCTTTACTAGCGGGAGTGATACGCAGTATTTT.